Reported below is one T cell receptor (delta chain). This clone is classified as large (0.1 to 1%). The clone's antigen remains unknown. No qualities accompany the bases; no much larger clone lies one base away. These data belong to a study of delta chains in infants with herpesvirus infections (dated by TCRdb to 2022 to 2025). Describing the broader study: The study prospectively followed a Ugandan infant birth cohort from birth to characterize gammadelta T cell responses to primary cytomegalovirus (CMV) infection. Previously published Belgian fetal and cord blood gammadelta TCR data were added only for comparison and were not generated in this cohort. Using PBMC, gammadelta TCRs were sequenced for approximately 17 CMV-infected infants, one of whom was congenitally infected, and for 7 or 8 CMV-uninfected infants who had enough sample available. By approximate age, the infant blood samples fell into groups of 1.5, 4, 8 and 12 months. What the authors observed across the whole study: In CMV-uninfected infants, the public clonotype might still exist at levels below the detection limit. The public clonotype was found only at the first time point after infection and was absent in uninfected infants and in those infected after 120 days. The authors acknowledged a small sample size and a lack of race- or environment-matched controls, because almost all Ugandans acquire CMV before adulthood.

Pregnant women receiving prenatal care in Kampala, Uganda, were recruited, and the infants of these women were enrolled, with documentation of maternal HIV status required. Families received weekly visits, and collection of infant clinical information, oral swabs and peripheral blood began at 6 weeks of age and continued every 4 months after that. Blood was collected in heparin tubes, and PBMC were isolated by Ficoll-Paque density gradient centrifugation and cryopreserved. The receptor library was made with RT-PCR. TCR cDNA was generated by reverse transcription of PBMC RNA with SuperScript II and gamma-chain- and delta-chain-specific primers. cDNA was purified with AMPure XP beads, amplified, and indexed with Illumina adapters using the Nextera XT Index Kit. An Illumina MiSeq with a V2 300-cycle kit was used to sequence the gammadelta TCR libraries. On the authors' methods: Using MiXCR v2.1.12, CDR3 sequences were assembled, and reads were mapped onto D, J and V genes obtained from GenBank. Repertoire analyses of the CDR3 clonotypes were performed with VDJtools v1.2.1. Identical DNA sequences were merged into single rows after TCRdb reprocessed the public reads with CATT. In this record, the V and J calls reflect TCRdb's handling and not the investigators' own analysis. This sample is represented by about 330 delta-chain clones; 18% of them were singletons. The top ten clonotypes cover under 30% of the sample.

The sequence came from a human donor who was a Ugandan infant, either HIV-exposed or HIV-unexposed (not recorded which). This specimen consisted of peripheral blood, obtained at time point 2 of longitudinal follow-up.

CDR3 reads: CACDRLAGDNGKLIF. In nucleotide form, the sequence is TGTGCCTGTGACCGCTTAGCGGGGGATAATGGAAAACTCATCTTT. The V gene is TRDV2 and the J gene is TRDJ1; the junction holds 8 bases that match TRDD3. According to the germline V gene, CDR1 reads GEAIGNYY and CDR2 reads EKD. The CDR3 starts with the cysteine, ends with the phenylalanine, and has 15 residues. CDR3 DNA is the only sequence kept; it has 45 bases, read in frame from the first base. V is pruned by 3 bases and J by 8 bases, leaving 13 bases of the junction without a gene match.